This T cell receptor (beta chain) was identified in a study of T cell responses to AZD1222 COVID-19 vaccine. The table came from immunoSEQ multiplex PCR; TCRdb's copy has only in-frame clones and leaves some out. The sample consists of approximately 98,000 clones, roughly 89% of them appearing once. Deletions cut 8 bases from V and 6 bases from J, with 2 bases between. The CDR3 has 10 amino acids. The germline V gene has CDR1 SNHLY and CDR2 FYNNEI. Only one count was recorded for this clone. The material sequenced was peripheral blood, taken on day 0 of MenACWY control vaccination. The chain uses TRBV2 and TRBJ1-6; D is undetermined. The receptor was isolated from an adult in good health. The CDR3 bases are TGTGCCAGCGGTAATTCACCCCTCCACTTT. Protein sequence: CASGNSPLHF.